Below, 9 T cell receptor beta chains from the same sample are listed, as sequenced in a study of OX40 agonist ivuxolimab in advanced cancers. Libraries came from the immunoSEQ multiplex PCR assay. Imported from immuneACCESS, the table was reduced by TCRdb to in-frame sequences with V and J called. These copies leave out some clones; in studies compared against another copy, an unresolved V gene accounts for under half, and the cause of the remainder is not known. The sample table records about 20,000 clones; around 77% of these occur just once. The biggest ten clones account for 16% of the sample. The input for sequencing was CD4+ or CD8+ T cells sorted from blood, taken in a trial of the OX40 agonist ivuxolimab. These receptors all come from an adult with an advanced solid tumor such as melanoma, head and neck, liver or kidney cancer.

This clone showed up just once. The chain is built from TRBV4-3 and TRBJ1-2, with 8 bases that match TRBD1. With V trimmed by 4 bases and J by 5 bases, 9 bases remained unmatched. Germline V gives CDR1 LGHNA, CDR2 YSLEER. The CDR3 length is 15 residues. In DNA, the CDR3 is TGCGCCAGCAGCCTAACTCAGGGGGCCCTATATGGCTACACCTTC. This gives the protein CASSLTQGALYGYTF.

The chain has TRBV4-3 and TRBJ1-2, with D unresolved. The CDR3 has 14 residues. Trimming shortened V by 2 bases and J by 7 bases, and 14 bases separated the two germline ends. Germline V gene data show CDR1 as LGHNA and CDR2 as YSLEER. CDR3 DNA: TGCGCCAGCAGCCAATTCCAATCCGGTTTTGGCTACACCTTC. It yields the protein CASSQFQSGFGYTF.

This chain uses TRBV4-3 with TRBJ2-3; D is unclear. The V gene's germline CDR1 is LGHNA and CDR2 YSLEER. There are 14 residues in the CDR3. Trimming took 2 bases from V and 1 from J, leaving 7 bases between them. CDR3 bases: TGCGCCAGCAGCCAATATCAGGGCACAGATACGCAGTATTTT. This gives the protein CASSQYQGTDTQYF.

The chain joins TRBV27 to TRBJ1-2; 7 nucleotides agree with TRBD1. Germline assignment: CDR1 MNHEY and CDR2 SMNVEV (reference sequence). The ends lost 6 bases at V and 2 bases at J; junction bases unmatched: 6. CDR3 length: 14 amino acids. The CDR3 region is CASRHATGNYGYTF. The CDR3 DNA reads as TGTGCCAGCAGACACGCGACAGGGAACTATGGCTACACCTTC.

The chain joins TRBV4-3 to TRBJ2-3, with D unclear. In germline, CDR1 is LGHNA, CDR2 YSLEER. V was pared by 0 bases and J by 4 bases, with 14 bases between. This CDR3 region has 16 residues. The CDR3 loop reads CASSQDLVGLADTQYF. The CDR3, as DNA: TGCGCCAGCAGCCAAGACTTGGTGGGGTTGGCAGATACGCAGTATTTT.

On this clone: Distinct nucleotide sequences in the sample also encode this CDR3. V and J are TRBV9 and TRBJ2-2; tentatively, D is TRBD2 (5 bases). From germline, CDR1 is SGDLS and CDR2 YYNGEE. This CDR3 has 15 amino acids. Trimming stripped 2 bases from V and 0 bases from J, with 8 bases between. The CDR3 nucleotides are TGTGCCAGCAGCGTCTCGGGGTCGAACACCGGGGAGCTGTTTTTT. Translating gives CASSVSGSNTGELFF.

This clone showed up just a few times. The V call is TRBV12-5, the J call TRBJ2-7; the D is unclear. V was pared by 0 bases and J by 4 bases, with 13 bases between. Germline V gene lookup returns CDR1 LGHNT and CDR2 FRNRAP. The CDR3 length is 15 residues. The CDR3 nucleotides read TGTGCTAGTGGTTTGGTACGGAACAGCTTTTACGAGCAGTACTTC. As protein: CASGLVRNSFYEQYF. Supplemented by reference TRBV12-5 and TRBJ2-7, the full variable domain reads DARVTQTPRHKVTEMGQEVTMRCQPILGHNTVFWYRQTMMQGLELLAYFRNRAPLDDSGMPKDRFSAEMPDATLATLKIQPSEPRDSAVYFCASGLVRNSFYEQYFGPGTRLTVT.

By frequency in the sample, this clone is medium-sized. The chain combines TRBV18 with TRBJ1-3; D may be TRBD1 (6 bases). The germline V gene has CDR1 KGHSH and CDR2 LQKENI. Trimming removed 6 bases from V and 0 bases from J, with 15 bases in between. The CDR3 is made up of 16 amino acids. The CDR3 loop is CASSHRAPTSGNTIYF. The CDR3 DNA is TGTGCCAGCTCCCACAGGGCCCCGACCTCTGGAAACACCATATATTTT.

This chain links TRBV9 with TRBJ2-7; D uncertain. The CDR3 runs 18 residues. Germline CDR1 is SGDLS and CDR2 is YYNGEE. With 4 bases removed from V and 3 bases from J, the gap between germline ends came to 26 bases. The CDR3 reads CASSSRVDSSLNYYEQYF. In DNA form, the CDR3 reads TGTGCCAGCAGCTCCAGAGTGGATAGTTCATTAAACTACTACGAGCAGTACTTC.